This T cell receptor (beta chain) was recovered during a study of T cell responses to AZD1222 COVID-19 vaccine. Study information: Both about-4-week and about-12-week second-dose recipients were combined.

Using immunoSEQ multiplex PCR, the repertoire was profiled, and TCRdb retains in-frame clones only, with some absent. The sample holds some 150,000 clones, roughly nine tenths seen once. On this clone itself: The antigen is undetermined.

Study-level points and caveats: Rises in breadth and depth of Spike-specific TCRs came after two AZD1222 doses.

The CDR3 totals 13 residues. CDR1 and CDR2 (germline): MDHEN, SYDVKM. V lost 6 bases and J 0 bases, leaving 8 bases between the germline ends. The sample in question was peripheral blood, obtained on day 0 of AZD1222 vaccination. The V and J genes are TRBV28 and TRBJ1-1; D is undetermined. The sequence came from an adult in good health. Written as DNA, the CDR3 is TGTGCCAGCAGGTCTACAATGAACACTGAAGCTTTCTTT. This gives the protein CASRSTMNTEAFF.